The clone carrying this TCR beta chain showed up just once. The data originate from a study of OX40 agonist ivuxolimab in advanced cancers. Background on the study: A diagnosis of hepatocellular carcinoma, melanoma, renal cell or head and neck cancer was present in dose-escalation patients. Of mixed ages from about 23 to 79 and averaging about 60 years, the group was around 78% male.

The data were produced by immunoSEQ multiplex PCR, yet TCRdb's version contains in-frame clones alone and is incomplete. This sample yields fewer than 70,000 clones, of which less than 95% are seen a single time; roughly 13% belongs to the top ten. The CDR3 consists of 13 residues. Germline V gene sequence: CDR1 SGHTS, CDR2 YDEGEE. Trimming shortened V by 4 bases and J by 1 base, and 9 bases separated the two germline ends. This receptor was taken from an adult with an advanced solid tumor such as melanoma, head and neck, liver or kidney cancer. The sequences come from CD4+ or CD8+ T cells sorted from blood, collected in a trial of the OX40 agonist ivuxolimab. This chain uses TRBV5-8 with TRBJ2-7; the D gene is possibly TRBD2 (6 bases). Here the CDR3 reads CASSLRGSYEQYF. The CDR3 DNA is TGTGCCAGCAGCCTCCGGGGGTCCTACGAGCAGTACTTC. The full variable domain, in which reference TRBV5-8 and TRBJ2-7 provide the parts outside the CDR3, is EAGVTQSPTHLIKTRGQQATLRCSPISGHTSVYWYQQALGLGLQFLLWYDEGEERNRGNFPPRFSGRQFPNYSSELNVNALELEDSALYLCASSLRGSYEQYFGPGTRLTVT.